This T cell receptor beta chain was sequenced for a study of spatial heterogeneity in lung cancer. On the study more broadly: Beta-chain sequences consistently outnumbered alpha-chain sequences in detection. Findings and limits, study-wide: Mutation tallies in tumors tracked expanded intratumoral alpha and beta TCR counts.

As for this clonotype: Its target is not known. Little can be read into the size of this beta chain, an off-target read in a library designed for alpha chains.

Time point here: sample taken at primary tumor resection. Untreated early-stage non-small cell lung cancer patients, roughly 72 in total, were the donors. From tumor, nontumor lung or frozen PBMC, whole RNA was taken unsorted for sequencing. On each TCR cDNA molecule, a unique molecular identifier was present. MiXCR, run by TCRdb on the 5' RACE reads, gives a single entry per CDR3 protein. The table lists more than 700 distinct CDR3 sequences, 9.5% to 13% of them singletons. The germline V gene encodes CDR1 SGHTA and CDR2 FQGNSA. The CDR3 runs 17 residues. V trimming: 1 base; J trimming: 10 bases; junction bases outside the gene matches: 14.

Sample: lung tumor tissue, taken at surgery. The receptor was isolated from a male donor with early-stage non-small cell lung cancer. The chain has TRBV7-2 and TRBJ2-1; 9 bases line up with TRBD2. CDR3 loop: CASSLDWVMAGGQEQFF. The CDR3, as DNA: TGTGCCAGCAGCTTAGATTGGGTGATGGCGGGAGGGCAGGAGCAGTTCTTC.